This record concerns one TCR beta chain sequence. This specimen belongs to a study of blood T cell repertoires in COVID-19. In the source study's methods: Scientists estimated how many nucleated cells there were by amplifying reference gene primers. Assay: immunoSEQ multiplex PCR; the TCRdb copy retains only in-frame clones and omits some. That table gives V, J and clone size, and the DNA gave D and trimming. The table lists about 160,000 clones, roughly 80% of them singletons, with approximately 3% in the top ten. Clinical history reported by participants formed the basis on which cohorts were assigned. Recovery among Cohort 3 donors was established by two negative PCRs, clearance, or symptom resolution. With 2 bases removed from V and 0 bases from J, the gap between germline ends came to 5 bases. The CDR3 is 14 amino acids. Per the germline V gene, CDR1 is MNHNS and CDR2 is SASEGT.

This receptor was identified in a woman aged 60-75 years who had recovered from COVID-19. The chain employs TRBV6-1 and TRBJ1-5, with unresolved D. The sequenced sample consisted of PBMCs or T cells enriched from blood (not recorded which). The CDR3 sequence is CASSEQVSNQPQHF. CDR3 coding DNA: TGTGCCAGCAGTGAACAGGTTAGCAATCAGCCCCAGCATTTT.